The entry below describes one T cell receptor (beta chain). The antigen is unknown. cDNA molecules carried unique molecular identifiers, and template switching added a universal primer site. TCRdb redid the calling of the 5' RACE reads with MiXCR, one entry per CDR3 protein. The sample includes hundreds of thousands of distinct CDR3 sequences, 15% to 20% of them seen just once. The data were obtained in a study of identical twins. Study findings and constraints: Findings depended on cross-sectional statistics rather than tracking the same donors.

Per germline, CDR1 DFQATT and CDR2 SNEGSKA (reference sequence). The germline V and J ends were trimmed by 2 bases and 5 bases, with 6 bases remaining between them. CDR3 length: 11 residues. The same data also contributed to another study, on T cells expressing NK-cell markers. That report adds: Each TCR beta repertoire originated in sorted T cells that were CD3+CD56+NKG2C+, CD3+CD56+NKG2C- or CD3+CD56-NKG2C+.

The TCR was taken from a woman between 18 and 30 years old in good health. The sequenced sample was PBMCs. V usage is TRBV20-1 and J usage is TRBJ1-1; no definite D call. The CDR3 loop reads CSARRVTEAFF. The CDR3, as DNA: TGCAGTGCTAGAAGGGTGACTGAAGCTTTCTTT.